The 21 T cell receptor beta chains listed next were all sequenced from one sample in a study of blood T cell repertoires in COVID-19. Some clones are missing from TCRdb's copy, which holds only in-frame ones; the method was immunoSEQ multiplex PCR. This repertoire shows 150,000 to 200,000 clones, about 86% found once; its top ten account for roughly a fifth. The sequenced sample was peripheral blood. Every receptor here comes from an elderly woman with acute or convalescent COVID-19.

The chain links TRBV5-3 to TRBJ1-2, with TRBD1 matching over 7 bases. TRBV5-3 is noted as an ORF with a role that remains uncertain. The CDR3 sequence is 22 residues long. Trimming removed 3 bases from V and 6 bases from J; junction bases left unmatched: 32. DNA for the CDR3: TGTGCCAGAAGCTCCGTTCAGACTATCGAGACAGGGAAACAGGGAAGCAGGGATGGCTACACCTTC. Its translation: CARSSVQTIETGKQGSRDGYTF.

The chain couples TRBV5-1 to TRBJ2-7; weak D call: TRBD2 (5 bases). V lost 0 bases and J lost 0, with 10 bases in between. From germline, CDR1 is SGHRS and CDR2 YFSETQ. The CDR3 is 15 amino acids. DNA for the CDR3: TGCGCCAGCAGCTTGGGCGGGTCAAGCTCCTACGAGCAGTACTTC. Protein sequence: CASSLGGSSSYEQYF.

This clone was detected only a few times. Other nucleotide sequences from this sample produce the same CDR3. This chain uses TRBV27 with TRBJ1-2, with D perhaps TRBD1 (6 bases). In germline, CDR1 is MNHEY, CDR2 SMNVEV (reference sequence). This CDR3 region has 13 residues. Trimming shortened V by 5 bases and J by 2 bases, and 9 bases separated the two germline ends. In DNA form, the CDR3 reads TGTGCCAGCAGTCGGACAGTCAACTATGGCTACACCTTC. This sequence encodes CASSRTVNYGYTF.

Here the CDR3 reads CASSQGLVRTGRTGELFF. CDR3 bases: TGCGCCAGCAGCCAAGGACTCGTAAGGACAGGGCGGACCGGGGAGCTGTTTTTT. The rearrangement uses TRBV4-3 and TRBJ2-2; 8 bases are shared with TRBD1. The V and J ends lost 1 base and 5 bases, in that order; junction bases with no gene match: 12. The CDR3 length is 18 residues. Germline V gene sequence: CDR1 LGHNA, CDR2 YSLEER.

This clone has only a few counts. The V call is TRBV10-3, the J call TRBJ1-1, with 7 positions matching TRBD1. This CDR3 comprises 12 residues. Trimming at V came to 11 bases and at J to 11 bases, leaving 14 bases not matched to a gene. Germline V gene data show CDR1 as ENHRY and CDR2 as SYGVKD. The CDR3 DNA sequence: TGTGCCGCCCAGGGGGAGTTCGGTAGCGCTTTCTTT. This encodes CAAQGEFGSAFF.

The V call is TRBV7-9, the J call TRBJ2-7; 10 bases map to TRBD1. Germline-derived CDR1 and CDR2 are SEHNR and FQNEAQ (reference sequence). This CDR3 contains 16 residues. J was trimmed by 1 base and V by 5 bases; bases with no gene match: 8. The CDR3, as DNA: TGTGCCAGCAGCCAGACAGGGGGCGCAGGATCCTACGAGCAGTACTTC. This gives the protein CASSQTGGAGSYEQYF.

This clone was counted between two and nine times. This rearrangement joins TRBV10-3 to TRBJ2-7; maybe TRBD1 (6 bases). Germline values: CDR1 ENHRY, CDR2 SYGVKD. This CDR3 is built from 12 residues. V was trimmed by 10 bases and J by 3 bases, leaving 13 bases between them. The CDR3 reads CASSRDNYEQYF. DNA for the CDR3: TGTGCCAGTAGTCGGGACAACTACGAGCAGTACTTC.

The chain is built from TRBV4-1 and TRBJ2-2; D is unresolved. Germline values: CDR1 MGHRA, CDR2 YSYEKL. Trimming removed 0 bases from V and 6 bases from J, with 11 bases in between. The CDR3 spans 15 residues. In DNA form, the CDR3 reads TGCGCCAGCAGCCAAGACCGAGTCCTTCCCGGGGAGCTGTTTTTT. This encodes CASSQDRVLPGELFF.

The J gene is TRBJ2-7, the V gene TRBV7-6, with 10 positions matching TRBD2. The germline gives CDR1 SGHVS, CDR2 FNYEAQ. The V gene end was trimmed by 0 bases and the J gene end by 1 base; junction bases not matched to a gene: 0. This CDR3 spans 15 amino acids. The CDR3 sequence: CASSLASGRSYEQYF. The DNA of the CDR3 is TGTGCCAGCAGCTTAGCTAGCGGGAGGTCCTACGAGCAGTACTTC. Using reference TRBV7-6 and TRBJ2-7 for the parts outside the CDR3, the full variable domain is GAGVSQSPRYKVTKRGQDVALRCDPISGHVSLYWYRQALGQGPEFLTYFNYEAQQDKSGLPNDRFSAERPEGSISTLTIQRTEQRDSAMYRCASSLASGRSYEQYFGPGTRLTVT.

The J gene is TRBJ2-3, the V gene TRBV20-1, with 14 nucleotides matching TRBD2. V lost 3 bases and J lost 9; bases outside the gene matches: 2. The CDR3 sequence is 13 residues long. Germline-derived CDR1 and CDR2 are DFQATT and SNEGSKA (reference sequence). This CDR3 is CSASGTSGRTQYF. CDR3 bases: TGCAGTGCTAGTGGGACTAGCGGGAGAACGCAGTATTTT.

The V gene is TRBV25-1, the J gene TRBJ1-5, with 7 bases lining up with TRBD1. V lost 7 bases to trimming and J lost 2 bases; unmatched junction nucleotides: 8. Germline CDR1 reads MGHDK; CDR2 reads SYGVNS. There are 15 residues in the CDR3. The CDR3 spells CASNARTGRNQPQHF. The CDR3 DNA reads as TGTGCCAGCAACGCTAGGACAGGACGCAATCAGCCCCAGCATTTT.

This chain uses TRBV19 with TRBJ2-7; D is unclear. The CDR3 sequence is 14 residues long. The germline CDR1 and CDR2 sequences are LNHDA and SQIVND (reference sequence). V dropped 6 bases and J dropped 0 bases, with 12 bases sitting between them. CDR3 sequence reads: CASRRDSISYEQYF. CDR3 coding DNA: TGTGCCAGTAGGCGAGATTCCATCTCCTACGAGCAGTACTTC.

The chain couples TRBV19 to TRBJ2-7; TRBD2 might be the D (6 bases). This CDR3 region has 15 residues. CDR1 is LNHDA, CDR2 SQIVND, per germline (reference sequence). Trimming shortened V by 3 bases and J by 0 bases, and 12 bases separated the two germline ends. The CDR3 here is CASSMAGGFSYEQYF. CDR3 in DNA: TGTGCCAGTAGTATGGCTGGAGGGTTCTCCTACGAGCAGTACTTC.

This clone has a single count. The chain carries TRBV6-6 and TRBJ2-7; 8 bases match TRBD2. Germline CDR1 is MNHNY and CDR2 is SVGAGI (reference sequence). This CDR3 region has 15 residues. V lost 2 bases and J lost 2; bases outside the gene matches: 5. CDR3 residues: CASSYAGGGPYEQYF. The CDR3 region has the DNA TGTGCCAGCAGTTACGCGGGGGGAGGTCCCTACGAGCAGTACTTC.

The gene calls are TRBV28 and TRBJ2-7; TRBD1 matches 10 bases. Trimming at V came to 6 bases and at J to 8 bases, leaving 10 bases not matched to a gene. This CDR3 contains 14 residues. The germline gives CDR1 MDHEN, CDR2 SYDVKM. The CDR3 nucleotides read TGTGCCAGCAGCCGACAGGGGGCGCGGGGTAAGCAGTACTTC. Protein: CASSRQGARGKQYF.

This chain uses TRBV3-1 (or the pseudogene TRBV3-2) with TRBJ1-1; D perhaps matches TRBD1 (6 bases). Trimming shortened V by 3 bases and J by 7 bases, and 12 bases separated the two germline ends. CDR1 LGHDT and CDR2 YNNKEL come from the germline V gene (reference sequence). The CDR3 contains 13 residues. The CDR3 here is CASSQYQGLEAFF. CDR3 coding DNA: TGTGCCAGCAGCCAGTACCAGGGGCTTGAAGCTTTCTTT.

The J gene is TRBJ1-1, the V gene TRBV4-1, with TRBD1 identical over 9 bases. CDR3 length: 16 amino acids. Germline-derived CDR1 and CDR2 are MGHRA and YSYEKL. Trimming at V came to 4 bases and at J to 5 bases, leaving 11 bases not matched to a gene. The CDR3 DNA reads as TGCGCCAGCAGCCCGTTACAGGGGGCGGGAGAAACTGAAGCTTTCTTT. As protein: CASSPLQGAGETEAFF.

CDR3 region: CASSISRDRITYEQYF. DNA of the CDR3: TGTGCCAGCAGCATCTCGCGGGACCGCATTACCTACGAGCAGTACTTC. The V call is TRBV5-6, the J call TRBJ2-7, with a tentative D call TRBD2 (6 bases). The CDR3 runs to 16 residues. V was shortened by 4 bases and J by 2 bases, with 19 bases between the two germline ends. Germline CDR1 SGHDT, CDR2 YYEEEE.

The CDR3: CASSVGASGGGETQYF. The CDR3 DNA is TGTGCCAGCAGCGTAGGGGCTAGCGGGGGTGGAGAGACCCAGTACTTC. The chain recombines TRBV9 with TRBJ2-5, with 10 bases fitting TRBD2. Trimming cost V 0 bases and J 4 bases; bases outside gene matches: 6. Per germline, CDR1 SGDLS and CDR2 YYNGEE. The CDR3 sequence is 16 residues long.

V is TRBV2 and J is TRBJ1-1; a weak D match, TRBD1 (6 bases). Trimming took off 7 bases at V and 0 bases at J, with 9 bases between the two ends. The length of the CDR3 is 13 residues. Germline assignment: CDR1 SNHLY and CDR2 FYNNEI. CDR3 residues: CASTGTMNTEAFF. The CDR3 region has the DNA TGTGCCAGCACCGGGACAATGAACACTGAAGCTTTCTTT. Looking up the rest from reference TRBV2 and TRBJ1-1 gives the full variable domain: EPEVTQTPSHQVTQMGQEVILRCVPISNHLYFYWYRQILGQKVEFLVSFYNNEISEKSEIFDDQFSVERPDGSNFTLKIRSTKLEDSAMYFCASTGTMNTEAFFGQGTRLTVV.

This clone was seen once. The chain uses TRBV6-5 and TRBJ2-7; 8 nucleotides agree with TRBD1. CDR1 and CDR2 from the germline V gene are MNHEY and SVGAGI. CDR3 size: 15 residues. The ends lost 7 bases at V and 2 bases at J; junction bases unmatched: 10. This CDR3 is CASNKKGQEPYEQYF. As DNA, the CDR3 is TGTGCCAGCAATAAGAAGGGACAGGAACCCTACGAGCAGTACTTC.